The clone carrying this T cell receptor beta chain was observed a handful of times. Its matching antigen is unknown. The sample is drawn from a study of cytomegalovirus exposure and HLA in healthy donors. The study, taken as a whole, reports: A missense variant in DCLRE1C was later tied to TCR beta V- and J-gene trimming. Further analysis, carried out later, found HLA-associated TCR beta chains more clonally expanded than equally common other chains.

Germline V gives CDR1 SGHKS, CDR2 YYEKEE (reference sequence). The germline V and J ends were trimmed by 0 bases and 3 bases, with 6 bases remaining between them. The CDR3 spans 13 residues. Researchers ran the PCR with 60 Vbeta and 13 Jbeta primers. TCRdb keeps only in-frame clones here, not all; method: immunoSEQ multiplex PCR. Among about 190,000 clones listed, almost 75% were seen once. Unrecorded immune exposures were likely, despite nominal health at sampling. This sequence joins TRBV5-5 and TRBJ2-5; D is possibly TRBD2 (5 bases). This receptor was identified in a woman in her twenties or thirties in good health and CMV-seropositive. Sequenced material: PBMCs. CDR3 in amino acids: CASSLGGKETQYF. The CDR3 DNA reads as TGTGCCAGCAGCTTGGGAGGGAAAGAGACCCAGTACTTC.